The text below deals with one TCR beta chain. The data are from a study of CD8+ T cells in alopecia areata. As the sequencing template, cDNA was produced by extracting RNA and reverse transcribing it. Clones were sequenced by immunoSEQ multiplex PCR, and TCRdb holds only the in-frame ones, with some missing. The sample has roughly 200,000 clones; about three fifths are singletons. Noted treatment: oral pan-JAK inhibitor, 5-10 mg twice daily. The germline V gene has CDR1 SEHNR and CDR2 FQNEAQ (reference sequence). This CDR3 is 15 amino acids long. Trimming took 5 bases from V and 6 from J; bases not matched to a gene: 6.

This TCR was sampled from a human donor with alopecia areata. V gene TRBV7-9 combines with J gene TRBJ2-3; 12 bases align to TRBD2. The specimen was CD4+ T cells sorted from blood, collected at week 4, from a patient treated with tofacitinib. The CDR3 sequence: CASSPLAGGPDTQYF. For the CDR3, the DNA is TGTGCCAGCAGCCCCCTAGCGGGGGGGCCCGATACGCAGTATTTT.